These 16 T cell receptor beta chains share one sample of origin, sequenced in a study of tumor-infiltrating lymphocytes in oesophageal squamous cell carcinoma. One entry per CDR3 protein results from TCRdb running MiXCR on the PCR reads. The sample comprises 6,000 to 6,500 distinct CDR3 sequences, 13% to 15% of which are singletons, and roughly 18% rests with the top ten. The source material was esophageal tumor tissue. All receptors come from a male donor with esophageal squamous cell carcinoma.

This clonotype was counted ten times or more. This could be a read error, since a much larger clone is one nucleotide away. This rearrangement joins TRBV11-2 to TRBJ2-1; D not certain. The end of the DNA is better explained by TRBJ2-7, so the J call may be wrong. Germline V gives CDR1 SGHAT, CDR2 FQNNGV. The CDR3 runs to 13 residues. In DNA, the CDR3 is TGTGCCAGCAGCTTAGCCCTCCACAATGAGCAGTACTTC. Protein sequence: CASSLALHNEQYF.

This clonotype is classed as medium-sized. The CDR3 DNA is TGTGCCAGCACCGTAGGGGGGAGGGGCTTGAACACTGAAGCTTTCTTT. Amino acids: CASTVGGRGLNTEAFF. The V and J genes are TRBV7-2 and TRBJ1-1, with D perhaps matching TRBD1 (6 bases). CDR3 length equals 16 residues. Germline CDR1 and CDR2: SGHTA and FQGNSA. The germline V and J ends were trimmed by 7 bases and 0 bases, with 18 bases remaining between them.

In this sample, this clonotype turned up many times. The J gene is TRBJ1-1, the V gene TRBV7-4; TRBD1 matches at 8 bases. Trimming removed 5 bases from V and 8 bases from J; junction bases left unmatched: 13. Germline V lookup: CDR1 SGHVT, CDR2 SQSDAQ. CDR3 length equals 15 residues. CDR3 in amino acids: CASSRTNNRGTEAFF. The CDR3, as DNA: TGTGCCAGCAGCCGTACTAACAACAGGGGGACAGAAGCTTTCTTT.

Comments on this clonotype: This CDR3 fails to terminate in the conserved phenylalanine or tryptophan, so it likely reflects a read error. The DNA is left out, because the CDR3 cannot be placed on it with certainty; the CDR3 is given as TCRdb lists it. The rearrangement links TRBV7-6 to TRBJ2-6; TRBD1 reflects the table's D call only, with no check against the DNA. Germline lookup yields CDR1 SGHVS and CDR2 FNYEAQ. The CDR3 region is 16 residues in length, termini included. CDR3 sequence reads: CASSFSGYQETQYFGA.

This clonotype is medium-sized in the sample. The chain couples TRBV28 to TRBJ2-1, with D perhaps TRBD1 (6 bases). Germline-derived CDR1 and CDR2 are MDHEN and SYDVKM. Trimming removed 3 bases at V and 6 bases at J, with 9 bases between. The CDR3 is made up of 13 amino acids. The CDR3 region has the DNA TGTGCCAGCAGTTTTGTAGGGGGCAATGAGCAGTTCTTC. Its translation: CASSFVGGNEQFF.

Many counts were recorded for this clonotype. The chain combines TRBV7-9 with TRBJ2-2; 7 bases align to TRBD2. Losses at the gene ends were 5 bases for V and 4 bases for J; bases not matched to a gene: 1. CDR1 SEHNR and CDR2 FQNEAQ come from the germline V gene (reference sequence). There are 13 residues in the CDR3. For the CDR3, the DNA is TGTGCCAGCAGCAGCGGGGCCACCGGGGAGCTGTTTTTT. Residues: CASSSGATGELFF.

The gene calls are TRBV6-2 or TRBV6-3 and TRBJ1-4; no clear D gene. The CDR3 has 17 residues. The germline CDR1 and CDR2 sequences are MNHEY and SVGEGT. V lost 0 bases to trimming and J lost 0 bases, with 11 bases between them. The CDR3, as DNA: TGTGCCAGCAGTTACTCGCCGGTATTTGCAACTAATGAAAAACTGTTTTTT. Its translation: CASSYSPVFATNEKLFF.

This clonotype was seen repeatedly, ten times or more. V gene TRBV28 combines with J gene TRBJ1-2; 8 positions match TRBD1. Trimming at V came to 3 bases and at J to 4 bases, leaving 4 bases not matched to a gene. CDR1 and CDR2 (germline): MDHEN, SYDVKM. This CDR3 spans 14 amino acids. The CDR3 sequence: CASSLGGTGYGYTF. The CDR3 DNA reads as TGTGCCAGCAGTTTGGGGGGGACAGGCTATGGCTACACCTTC.

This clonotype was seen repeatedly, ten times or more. CDR3 sequence: CASSPVGGAVVAFF. In DNA, the CDR3 is TGCGCCAGCAGCCCGGTGGGAGGAGCGGTTGTAGCTTTCTTT. The chain uses TRBV5-1 and TRBJ1-1; D call uncertain. The CDR3 has 14 residues. The V end lost 4 bases, the J end lost 10 bases, and 20 bases lay between the germline ends. Germline V gene lookup returns CDR1 SGHRS and CDR2 YFSETQ.

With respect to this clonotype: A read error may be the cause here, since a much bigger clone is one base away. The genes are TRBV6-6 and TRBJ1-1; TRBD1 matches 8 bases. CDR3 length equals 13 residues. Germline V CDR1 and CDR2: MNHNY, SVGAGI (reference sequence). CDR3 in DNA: TGTGTCAGCAGTAACCCAGGGGGCAGCAAAGCTTTCTTT. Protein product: CVSSNPGGSKAFF.

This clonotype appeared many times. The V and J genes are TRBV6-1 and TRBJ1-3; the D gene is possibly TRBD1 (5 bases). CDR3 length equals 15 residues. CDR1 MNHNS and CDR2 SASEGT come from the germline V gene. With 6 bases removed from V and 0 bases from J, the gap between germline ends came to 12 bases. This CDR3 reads CASSRDPRSGNTIYF. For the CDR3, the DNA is TGTGCCAGCAGCCGGGACCCACGCTCTGGAAACACCATATATTTT.

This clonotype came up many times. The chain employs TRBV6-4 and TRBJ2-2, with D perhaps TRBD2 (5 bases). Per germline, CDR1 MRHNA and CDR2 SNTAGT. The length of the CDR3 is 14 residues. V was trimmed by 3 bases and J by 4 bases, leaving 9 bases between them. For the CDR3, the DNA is TGTGCCAGCAGTGAAGGAGGCAGCACCGGGGAGCTGTTTTTT. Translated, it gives CASSEGGSTGELFF.

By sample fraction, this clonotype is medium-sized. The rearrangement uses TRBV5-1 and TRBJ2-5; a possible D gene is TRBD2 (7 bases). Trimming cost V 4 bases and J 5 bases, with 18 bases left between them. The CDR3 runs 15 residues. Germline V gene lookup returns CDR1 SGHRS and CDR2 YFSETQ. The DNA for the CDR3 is TGCGCCAGCAGCCCCAGGCCGGGGGGCTGGGAGACCCAGTACTTC. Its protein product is CASSPRPGGWETQYF.

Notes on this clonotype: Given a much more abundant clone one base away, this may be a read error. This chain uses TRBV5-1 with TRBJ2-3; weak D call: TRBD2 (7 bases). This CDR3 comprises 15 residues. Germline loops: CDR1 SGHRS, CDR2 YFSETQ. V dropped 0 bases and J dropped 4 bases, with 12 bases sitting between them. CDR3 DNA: TGCGCCAGCAGCTTGGAGGGGGGGCAGGCAGATACGCAGTATTTT. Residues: CASSLEGGQADTQYF.

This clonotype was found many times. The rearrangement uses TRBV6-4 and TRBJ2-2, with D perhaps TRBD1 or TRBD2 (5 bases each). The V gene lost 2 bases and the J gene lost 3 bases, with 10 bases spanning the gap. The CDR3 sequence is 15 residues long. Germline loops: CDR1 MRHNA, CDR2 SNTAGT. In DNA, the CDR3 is TGTGCCAGCAGTGACGGGGGTGGTGACACCGGGGAGCTGTTTTTT. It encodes CASSDGGGDTGELFF.

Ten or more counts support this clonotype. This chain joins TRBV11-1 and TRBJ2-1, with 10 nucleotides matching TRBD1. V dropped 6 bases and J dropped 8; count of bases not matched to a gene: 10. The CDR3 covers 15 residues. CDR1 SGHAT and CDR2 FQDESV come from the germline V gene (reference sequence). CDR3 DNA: TGTGCCAGCAGAAACCGGGACAGGGGAGACTATGAGCAGTTCTTC. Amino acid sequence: CASRNRDRGDYEQFF.